This record covers a single TCR beta chain. These data are taken from a study of cytomegalovirus exposure and HLA in healthy donors. Germline lookup yields CDR1 KGHSH and CDR2 LQKENI. This CDR3 region has 13 residues. With V trimmed by 5 bases and J by 6 bases, 5 bases remained unmatched. The PCR ran on 60 Vbeta and 13 Jbeta primers. Generated by immunoSEQ multiplex PCR, the TCRdb table keeps only in-frame clones and is missing some. The sample shows approximately 140,000 clones, 60% to 85% of them seen only once. The TCR was taken from a young woman in good health and CMV-seronegative. The rearrangement uses TRBV18 and TRBJ1-2; 8 nucleotides agree with TRBD1. Sequencing input: PBMCs. The CDR3 DNA follows: TGTGCCAGCTCATCGGACAGGGCTAATGGCTACACCTTC. The encoded protein is CASSSDRANGYTF.